This TCR beta chain was sequenced in a study of blood T cell repertoires in COVID-19. On the study more broadly: Material from acute and convalescent COVID-19 was sourced from the United States, Italy and Spain. T cells, B-cell-depleted T cells, or PBMCs supplied cDNA or gDNA.

How the authors handled the data: Amplification with reference gene primers provided the estimates of nucleated cell counts. Repertoires were generated with immunoSEQ multiplex PCR, while TCRdb's copy carries only in-frame clones and drops some. From that table come the V and J calls and clone size; the DNA was used to work out D and trimming. The top ten clones hold roughly 6.6% of a sample with about 190,000 clones, roughly 80% of them seen once. J was trimmed by 6 bases and V by 4 bases; bases with no gene match: 1. Germline V gives CDR1 LNHDA, CDR2 SQIVND (reference sequence). This CDR3 is 12 amino acids long.

This clonotype was sampled from a woman aged 40 to 55 with acute or convalescent COVID-19. The sequenced sample consisted of peripheral blood. The chain links TRBV19 to TRBJ1-2, with TRBD1 matching over 8 bases. The CDR3 is CASSTGGNGYTF. CDR3 bases: TGTGCCAGTAGTACAGGGGGCAATGGCTACACCTTC.